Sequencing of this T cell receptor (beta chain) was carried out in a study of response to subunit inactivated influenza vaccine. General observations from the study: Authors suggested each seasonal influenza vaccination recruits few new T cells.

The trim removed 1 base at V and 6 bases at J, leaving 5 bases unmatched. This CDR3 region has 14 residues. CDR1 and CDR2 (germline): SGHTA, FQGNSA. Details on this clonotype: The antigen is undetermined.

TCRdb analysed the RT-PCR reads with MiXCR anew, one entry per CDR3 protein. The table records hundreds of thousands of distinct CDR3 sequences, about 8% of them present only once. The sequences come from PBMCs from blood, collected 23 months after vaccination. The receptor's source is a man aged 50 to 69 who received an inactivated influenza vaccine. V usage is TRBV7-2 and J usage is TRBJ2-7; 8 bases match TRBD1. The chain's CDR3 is CASSLVNTGGEQYF. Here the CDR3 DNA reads TGTGCCAGCAGCTTAGTTAACACAGGGGGCGAGCAGTACTTC.